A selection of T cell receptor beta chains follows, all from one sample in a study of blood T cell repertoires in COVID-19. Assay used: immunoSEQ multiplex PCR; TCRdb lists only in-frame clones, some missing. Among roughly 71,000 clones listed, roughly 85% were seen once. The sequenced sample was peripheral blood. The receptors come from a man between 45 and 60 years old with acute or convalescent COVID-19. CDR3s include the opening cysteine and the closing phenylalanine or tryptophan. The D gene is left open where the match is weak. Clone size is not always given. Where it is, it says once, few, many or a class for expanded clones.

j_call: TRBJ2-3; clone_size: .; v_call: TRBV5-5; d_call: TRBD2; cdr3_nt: TGTGCCAGCAGCTCTTTAGCGGGGGCCGGCACAGATACGCAGTATTTT; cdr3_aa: CASSSLAGAGTDTQYF
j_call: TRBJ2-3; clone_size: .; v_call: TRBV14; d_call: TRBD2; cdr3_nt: TGTGCCAGCAGCCAAGACAGCGGGGTGGATACGCAGTATTTT; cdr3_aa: CASSQDSGVDTQYF
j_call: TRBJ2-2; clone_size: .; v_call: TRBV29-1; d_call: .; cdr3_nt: TGCAGCGCTGCAGGCACCGGGGAGCTGTTTTTT; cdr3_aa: CSAAGTGELFF
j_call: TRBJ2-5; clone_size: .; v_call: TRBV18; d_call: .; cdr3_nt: TGTGCCAGCTCACCACTTCAGGGCCTGGGGGAGACCCAGTACTTC; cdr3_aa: CASSPLQGLGETQYF
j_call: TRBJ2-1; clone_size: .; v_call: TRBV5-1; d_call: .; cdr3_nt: TGCGCCAGCAGCGCCGATTTCATGAGGGGGAACCGTAATGAGCAGTTCTTC; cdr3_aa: CASSADFMRGNRNEQFF
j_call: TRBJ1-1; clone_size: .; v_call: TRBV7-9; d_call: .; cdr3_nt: TGTGCCAGCAGCCGAGGGGAGGCGCCCACTGAAGCTTTCTTT; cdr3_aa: CASSRGEAPTEAFF
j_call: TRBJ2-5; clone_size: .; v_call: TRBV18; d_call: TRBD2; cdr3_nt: TGTGCCAGCTCACCACCTTCCGCTGGGACTAGCGGGGGGGCCCGGAGAGAGACCCAGTACTTC; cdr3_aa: CASSPPSAGTSGGARRETQYF
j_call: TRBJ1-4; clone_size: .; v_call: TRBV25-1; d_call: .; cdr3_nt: TGTGCCAGCAGTGAAGACAGCTATAATGAAAAACTGTTTTTT; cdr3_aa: CASSEDSYNEKLFF
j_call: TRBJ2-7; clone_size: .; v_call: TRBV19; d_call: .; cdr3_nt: TGTGCCAGTAGTATAGATGGGGGCAGCTACGAGCAGTACTTC; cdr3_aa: CASSIDGGSYEQYF
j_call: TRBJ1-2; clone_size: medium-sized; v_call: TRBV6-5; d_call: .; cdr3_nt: TGTGCCAGCAGTTCAGGGGAAGGCTACGGCTACACCTTC; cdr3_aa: CASSSGEGYGYTF
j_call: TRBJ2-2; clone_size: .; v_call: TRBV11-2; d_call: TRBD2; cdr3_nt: TGTGCCAGCAGCCGGGGGGGCCCAAACACCGGGGAGCTGTTTTTT; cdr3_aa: CASSRGGPNTGELFF
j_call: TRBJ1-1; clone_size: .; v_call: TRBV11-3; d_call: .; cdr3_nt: TGTGCCAGCAGCTCGTCGCGGGGCACTGAAGCTTTCTTT; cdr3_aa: CASSSSRGTEAFF
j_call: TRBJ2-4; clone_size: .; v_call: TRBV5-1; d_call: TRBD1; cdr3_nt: TGCGCCAGCAGCTTGGATCCGGGACAGGGGAACATTCAGTACTTC; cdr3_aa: CASSLDPGQGNIQYF
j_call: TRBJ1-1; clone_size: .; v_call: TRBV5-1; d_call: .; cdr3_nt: TGCGCCAGCAGCTCAACCCGGGACAAGGAAGCTTTCTTT; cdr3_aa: CASSSTRDKEAFF
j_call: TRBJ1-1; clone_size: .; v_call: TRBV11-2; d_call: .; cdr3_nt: TGTGCCAGCAGCTTAGGACGGGAGAACACTGAAGCTTTCTTT; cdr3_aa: CASSLGRENTEAFF
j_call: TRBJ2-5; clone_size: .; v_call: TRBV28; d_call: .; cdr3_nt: TGTGCCAGCAGTTTTCTAACAGGGCTTCAAGAGACCCAGTACTTC; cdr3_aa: CASSFLTGLQETQYF
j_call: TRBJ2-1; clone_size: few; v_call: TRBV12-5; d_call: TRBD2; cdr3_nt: TGTGCTAGTGGTTTGCAGACGGGGGGGCCCGCCAATGAGCAGTTCTTC; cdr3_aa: CASGLQTGGPANEQFF
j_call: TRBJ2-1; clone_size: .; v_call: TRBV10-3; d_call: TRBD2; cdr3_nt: TGTGCCATCCACCCTCGAGGGACTAGCGGGGGGGCTAAGGTTGTTAATGAGCAGTTCTTC; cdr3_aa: CAIHPRGTSGGAKVVNEQFF
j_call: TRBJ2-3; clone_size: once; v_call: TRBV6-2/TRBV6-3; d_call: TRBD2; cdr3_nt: TGTGCCAGCAGCTTAGCGGGGGAAACGCGAGGGTCGAAGCAGTATTTT; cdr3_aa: CASSLAGETRGSKQYF
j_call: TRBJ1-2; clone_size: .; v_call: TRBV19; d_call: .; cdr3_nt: TGTGCCAGTACCCAGTCCAGCGCCCTATATGGCTACACCTTC; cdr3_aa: CASTQSSALYGYTF
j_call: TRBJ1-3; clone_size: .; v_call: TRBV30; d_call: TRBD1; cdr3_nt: TGTGCCTGGAGTGAGGGGGACAGTCGAAACACCATATATTTT; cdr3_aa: CAWSEGDSRNTIYF
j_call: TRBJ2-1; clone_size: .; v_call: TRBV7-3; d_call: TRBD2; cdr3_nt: TGTGCCAGCAGCTTCGGGACTAGCGGTTCCTACAATGAGCAGTTCTTC; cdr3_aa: CASSFGTSGSYNEQFF
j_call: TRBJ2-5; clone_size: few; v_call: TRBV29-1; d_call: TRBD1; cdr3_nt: TGCAGCGTTTCGGACAGGCCCGACCAAGAGACCCAGTACTTC; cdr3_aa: CSVSDRPDQETQYF
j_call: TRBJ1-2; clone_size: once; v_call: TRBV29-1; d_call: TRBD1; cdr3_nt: TGCAGCGCATGGACAGGAGAGAACTATGGCTACACCTTC; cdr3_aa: CSAWTGENYGYTF
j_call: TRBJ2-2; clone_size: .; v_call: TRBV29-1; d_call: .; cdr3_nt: TGCAGCGTTCTCCCTTACCAGGGGGAGCTGTTTTTT; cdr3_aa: CSVLPYQGELFF
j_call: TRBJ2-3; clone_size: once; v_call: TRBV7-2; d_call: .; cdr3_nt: TGTGCCAGCAGCTTATCGTCCCCCACAGATACGCAGTATTTT; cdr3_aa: CASSLSSPTDTQYF
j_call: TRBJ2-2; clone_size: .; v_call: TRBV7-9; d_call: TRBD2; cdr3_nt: TGTGCCAGGGGAGCGGGATCGAACACCGGGGAGCTGTTTTTT; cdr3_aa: CARGAGSNTGELFF
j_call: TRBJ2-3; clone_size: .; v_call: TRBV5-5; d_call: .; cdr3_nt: TGTGCCAGCAGCCCGACAGGCTCTCACACAGATACGCAGTATTTT; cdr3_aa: CASSPTGSHTDTQYF
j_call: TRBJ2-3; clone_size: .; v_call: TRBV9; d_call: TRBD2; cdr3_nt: TGTGCCAGCGGTAAACTAGCGGGGGGATCAGATACGCAGTATTTT; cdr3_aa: CASGKLAGGSDTQYF
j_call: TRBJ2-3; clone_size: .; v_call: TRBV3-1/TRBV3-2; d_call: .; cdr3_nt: TGTGCCAGCAGCCAAGAGGATTTGACCGCGGCCCCCCCAGATACGCAGTATTTT; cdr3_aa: CASSQEDLTAAPPDTQYF
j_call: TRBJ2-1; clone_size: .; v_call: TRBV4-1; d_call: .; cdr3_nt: TGCGCCAGCAGTCGTTACAATGAGCAGTTCTTC; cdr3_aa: CASSRYNEQFF
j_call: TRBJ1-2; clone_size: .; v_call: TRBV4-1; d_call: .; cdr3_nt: TGCGCCAGCAGCCAAGAAGCCCACGATAACTATGGCTACACCTTC; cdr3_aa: CASSQEAHDNYGYTF
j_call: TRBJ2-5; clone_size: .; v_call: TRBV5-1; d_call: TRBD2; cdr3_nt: TGCGCCAGCAGCTTGTGGCAGCGGGGGATCCAAGAGACCCAGTACTTC; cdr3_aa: CASSLWQRGIQETQYF
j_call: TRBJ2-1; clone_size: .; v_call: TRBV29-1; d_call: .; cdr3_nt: TGCAGCGCGCAGGTCAATGAGCAGTTCTTC; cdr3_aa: CSAQVNEQFF
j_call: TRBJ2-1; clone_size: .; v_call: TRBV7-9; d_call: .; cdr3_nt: TGTGCCAGCAGCCCAATTCACAGGAGTGAGCAGTTCTTC; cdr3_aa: CASSPIHRSEQFF
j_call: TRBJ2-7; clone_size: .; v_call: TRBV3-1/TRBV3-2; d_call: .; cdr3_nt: TGTGCCAGCAGCCAACCCCACCTTGGCCACGAGCAGTACTTC; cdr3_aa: CASSQPHLGHEQYF
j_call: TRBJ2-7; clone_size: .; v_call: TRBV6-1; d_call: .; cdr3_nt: TGTGCCAGCAGTGAAGGTTGGCAGAACTACGAGCAGTACTTC; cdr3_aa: CASSEGWQNYEQYF
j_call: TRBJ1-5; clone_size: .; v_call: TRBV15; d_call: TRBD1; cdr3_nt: TGTGCCACCAGCAGACGGACAGGGGGCAATCAGCCCCAGCATTTT; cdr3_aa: CATSRRTGGNQPQHF
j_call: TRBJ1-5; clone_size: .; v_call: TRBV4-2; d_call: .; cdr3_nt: TGTGCCAGCAGCCAAGATGTCAGGGGCGGGCCTCCCCAGCATTTT; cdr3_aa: CASSQDVRGGPPQHF
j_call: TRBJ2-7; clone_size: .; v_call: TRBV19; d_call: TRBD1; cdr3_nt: TGTGCCAGTCGTCTTTCGGAGGACAGGGCTTACGAGCAGTACTTC; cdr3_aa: CASRLSEDRAYEQYF
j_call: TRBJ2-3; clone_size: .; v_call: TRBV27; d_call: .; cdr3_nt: TGTGCCAGCAGTCCGAGCACAGATACGCAGTATTTT; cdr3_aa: CASSPSTDTQYF
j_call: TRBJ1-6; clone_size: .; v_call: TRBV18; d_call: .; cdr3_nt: TGTGCCAGCTCACCTGACAAAAACTCCTATAATTCACCCCTCCACTTT; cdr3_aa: CASSPDKNSYNSPLHF
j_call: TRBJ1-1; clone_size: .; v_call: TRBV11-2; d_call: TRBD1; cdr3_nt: TGTGCCAGCGGCGGACAGGGGCTTCCCTCGGGGAACACTGAAGCTTTCTTT; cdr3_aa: CASGGQGLPSGNTEAFF
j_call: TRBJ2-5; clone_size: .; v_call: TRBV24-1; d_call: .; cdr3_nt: TGTGCCACCAGTGAAACAGAACAAGAGACCCAGTACTTC; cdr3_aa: CATSETEQETQYF
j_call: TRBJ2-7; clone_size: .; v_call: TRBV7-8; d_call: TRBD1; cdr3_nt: TGTGCCAGCAGCTTCGGGACAGGGATTGGGATCTACGAGCAGTACTTC; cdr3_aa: CASSFGTGIGIYEQYF
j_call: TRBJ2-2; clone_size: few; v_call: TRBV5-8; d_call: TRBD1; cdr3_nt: TGTGCCAGCAGTTTATACGGACAGGGGGCGGGCGGGGAGCTGTTTTTT; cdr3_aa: CASSLYGQGAGGELFF
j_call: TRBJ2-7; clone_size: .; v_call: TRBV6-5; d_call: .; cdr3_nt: TGTGCCAGCAGTTCCCCGATGGAGTCCTACGAGCAGTACTTC; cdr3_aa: CASSSPMESYEQYF
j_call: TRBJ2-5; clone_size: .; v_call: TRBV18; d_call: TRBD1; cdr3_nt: TGTGCCAGCTCAAGAGGACAGGGGGCGATGGAGACCCAGTACTTC; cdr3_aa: CASSRGQGAMETQYF